This TCR beta chain emerged from a study of vaccination and CD4 T cells after COVID-19. One entry per CDR3 protein results from TCRdb running MiXCR on the PCR reads. The profile shows some 28,000 distinct CDR3 sequences, 51% of them singletons. Germline V gene sequence: CDR1 SGHTA, CDR2 FQGNSA. This CDR3 spans 15 amino acids. The V end was cut by 5 bases, the J end by 5 bases, with 16 bases between. The time point: late sampling 161 to 241 days after vaccination in three convalescent patients. This chain uses TRBV7-2 with TRBJ2-1, with D tentatively TRBD1 (6 bases). This receptor was obtained from a human donor who had recovered from COVID-19. The sample in question was CD4+ T cells from blood, obtained about 7 months after SARS-CoV-2 vaccination. This CDR3 is CASSGEANRDNEQFF. The CDR3 DNA follows: TGTGCCAGCAGCGGCGAGGCGAACAGGGACAATGAGCAGTTCTTC.